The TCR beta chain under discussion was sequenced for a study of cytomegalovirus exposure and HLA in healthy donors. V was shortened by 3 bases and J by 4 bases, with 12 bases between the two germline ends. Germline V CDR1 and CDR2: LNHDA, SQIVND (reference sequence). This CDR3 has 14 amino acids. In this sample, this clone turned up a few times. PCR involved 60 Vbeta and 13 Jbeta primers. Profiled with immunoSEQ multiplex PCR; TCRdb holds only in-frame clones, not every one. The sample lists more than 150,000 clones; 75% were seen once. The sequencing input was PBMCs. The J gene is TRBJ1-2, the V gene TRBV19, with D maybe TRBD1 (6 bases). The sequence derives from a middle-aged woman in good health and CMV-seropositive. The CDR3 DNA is TGTGCCAGTAGTATCGAGGACAGTCGCTATGGCTACACCTTC. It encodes CASSIEDSRYGYTF.